This T cell receptor beta chain was identified in a study of T cells after yellow fever vaccination. TCRdb passed the 5' RACE reads through MiXCR, listing each CDR3 protein once. The sample comprises around 610,000 distinct CDR3 sequences, roughly 12% of which are singletons, and over 13% rests with the top ten. This clonotype was observed at least ten times. V was pared by 5 bases and J by 3 bases, with 11 bases between. CDR3 length: 13 amino acids. Germline values: CDR1 SGHTA, CDR2 FQGNSA. The specimen was PBMCs, collected on the day of the yellow fever booster vaccination. This chain links TRBV7-2 with TRBJ2-7, with TRBD1 as a possible D gene (5 bases). This clonotype originated in a man aged 30 to 45 who received the YFV17D yellow fever vaccine. The chain's CDR3 is CASSPDTYYEQYF. DNA for the CDR3: TGTGCCAGCAGCCCGGACACCTACTACGAGCAGTACTTC.